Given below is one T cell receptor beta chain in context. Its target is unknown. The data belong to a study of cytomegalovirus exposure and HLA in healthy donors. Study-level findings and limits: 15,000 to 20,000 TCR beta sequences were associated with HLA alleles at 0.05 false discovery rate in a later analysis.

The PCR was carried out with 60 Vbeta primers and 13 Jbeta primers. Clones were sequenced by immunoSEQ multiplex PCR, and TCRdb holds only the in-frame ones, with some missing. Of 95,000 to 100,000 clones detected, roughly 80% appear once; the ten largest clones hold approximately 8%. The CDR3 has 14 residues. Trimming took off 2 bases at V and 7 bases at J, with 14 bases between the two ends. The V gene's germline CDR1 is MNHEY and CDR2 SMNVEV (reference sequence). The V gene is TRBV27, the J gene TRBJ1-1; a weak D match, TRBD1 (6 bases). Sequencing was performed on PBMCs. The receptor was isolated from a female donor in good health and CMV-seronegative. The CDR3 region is CASSLRGWLDEAFF. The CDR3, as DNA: TGTGCCAGCAGTTTAAGGGGGTGGTTGGATGAAGCTTTCTTT.